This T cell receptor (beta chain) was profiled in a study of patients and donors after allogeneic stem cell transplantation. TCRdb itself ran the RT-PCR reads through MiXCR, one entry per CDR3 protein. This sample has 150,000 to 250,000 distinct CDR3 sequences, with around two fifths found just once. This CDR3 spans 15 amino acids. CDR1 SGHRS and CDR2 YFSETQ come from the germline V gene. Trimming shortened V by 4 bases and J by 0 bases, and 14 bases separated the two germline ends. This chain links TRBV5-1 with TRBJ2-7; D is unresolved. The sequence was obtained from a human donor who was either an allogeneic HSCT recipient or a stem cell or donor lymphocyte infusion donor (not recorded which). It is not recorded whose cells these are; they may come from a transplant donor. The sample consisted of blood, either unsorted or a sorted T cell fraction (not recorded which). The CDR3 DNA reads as TGCGCCAGCAGCCCTGAGCGAGGTCTCTCCTACGAGCAGTACTTC. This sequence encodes CASSPERGLSYEQYF.